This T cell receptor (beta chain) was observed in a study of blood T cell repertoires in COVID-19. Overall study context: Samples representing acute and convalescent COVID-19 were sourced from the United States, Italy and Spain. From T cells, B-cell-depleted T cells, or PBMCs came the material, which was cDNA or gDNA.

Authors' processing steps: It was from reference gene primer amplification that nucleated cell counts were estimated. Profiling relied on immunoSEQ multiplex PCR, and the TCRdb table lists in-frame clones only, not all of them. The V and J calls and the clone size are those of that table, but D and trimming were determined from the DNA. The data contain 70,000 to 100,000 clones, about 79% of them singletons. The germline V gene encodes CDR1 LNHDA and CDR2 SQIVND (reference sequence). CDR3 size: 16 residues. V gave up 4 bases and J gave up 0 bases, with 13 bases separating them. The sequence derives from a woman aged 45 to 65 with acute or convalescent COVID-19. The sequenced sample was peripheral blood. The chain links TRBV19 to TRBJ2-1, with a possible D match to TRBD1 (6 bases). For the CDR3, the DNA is TGTGCCAGTAGTAGTTTAGGGGACAACTCCTACAATGAGCAGTTCTTC. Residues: CASSSLGDNSYNEQFF.